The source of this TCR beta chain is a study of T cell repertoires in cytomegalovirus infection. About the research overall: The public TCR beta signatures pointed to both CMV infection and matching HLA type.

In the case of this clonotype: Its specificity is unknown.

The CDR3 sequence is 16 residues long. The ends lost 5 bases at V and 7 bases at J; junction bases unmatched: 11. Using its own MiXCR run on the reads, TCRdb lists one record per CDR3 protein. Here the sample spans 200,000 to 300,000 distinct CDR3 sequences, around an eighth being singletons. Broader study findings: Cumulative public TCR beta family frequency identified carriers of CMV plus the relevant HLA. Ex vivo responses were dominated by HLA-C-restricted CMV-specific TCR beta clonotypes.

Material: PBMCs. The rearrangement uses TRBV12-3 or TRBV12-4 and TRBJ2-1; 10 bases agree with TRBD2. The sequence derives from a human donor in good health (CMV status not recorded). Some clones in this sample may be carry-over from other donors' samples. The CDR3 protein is CASSLGLAAGGNEQFF. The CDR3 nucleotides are TGTGCCAGCAGTCTAGGACTAGCGGCTGGGGGGAATGAGCAGTTCTTC.